The T cell receptor beta chain described here comes from a study of cytomegalovirus exposure and HLA in healthy donors. Study outcomes and limitations: Accurate HLA-A and HLA-B prediction from TCR beta sequences was reported for most subjects.

Remarks on this clone: Its target is not known.

The PCR contained 60 Vbeta and 13 Jbeta primers. Assay: immunoSEQ multiplex PCR; the TCRdb copy retains only in-frame clones and omits some. The table records approximately 140,000 clones, around three quarters of them present only once. Germline V gene data show CDR1 as SGHVS and CDR2 as FQNEAQ. The CDR3 contains 14 residues. Trimming cost V 5 bases and J 2 bases, with 11 bases left between them. This sequence joins TRBV7-8 and TRBJ2-3, with D maybe TRBD2 (6 bases). The receptor was derived from a woman between 50 and 59 years old in good health and CMV-seronegative. Specimen: PBMCs. The CDR3 here is CASSPRDFTDTQYF. The CDR3 DNA is TGTGCCAGCAGCCCACGGGACTTCACAGATACGCAGTATTTT.